Shown below are 30 T cell receptor beta chains from a single sample sequenced in a study of blood T cell repertoires in COVID-19. Assay: immunoSEQ multiplex PCR; the TCRdb copy retains only in-frame clones and omits some. The data hold under 110,000 clones, with 65% to 75% observed a single time. The sample was peripheral blood. These receptors all come from a human donor with acute or convalescent COVID-19. The donor label of this sample is uncertain.

The chain employs TRBV5-1 and TRBJ2-1, with 9 nucleotides matching TRBD1. Germline V gives CDR1 SGHRS, CDR2 YFSETQ. The J segment lost 1 base and the V segment lost 4 bases, leaving 3 bases of the junction unmatched. The CDR3 is 15 residues long. The CDR3 region is CASSQGQGSYNEQFF. The CDR3 DNA follows: TGCGCCAGCAGCCAAGGACAGGGGTCCTACAATGAGCAGTTCTTC.

The rearrangement joins TRBV5-4 to TRBJ2-5; possibly TRBD2 for D (6 bases). The CDR3 runs 15 residues. With 3 bases removed from V and 4 bases from J, the gap between germline ends came to 16 bases. Germline CDR1 is SGHNT and CDR2 is YYREEE (reference sequence). The CDR3, as DNA: TGTGCCAGCAGCTCCGCGTCGACCGGGAGAGAGACCCAGTACTTC. Translated, it gives CASSSASTGRETQYF.

This chain uses TRBV28 with TRBJ2-7; possible D gene TRBD2, 5 bases. V was clipped by 7 bases and J by 0 bases, with 16 bases between them. Per germline, CDR1 MDHEN and CDR2 SYDVKM. The CDR3 consists of 15 residues. The CDR3 DNA reads as TGTGCCAGCACCAAACGAGGACTGAGCTCCTACGAGCAGTACGTC. Residues: CASTKRGLSSYEQYV.

The chain recombines TRBV5-4 with TRBJ2-1; 10 bases fit TRBD2. This CDR3 is built from 16 residues. Germline V gives CDR1 SGHNT, CDR2 YYREEE (reference sequence). Losses at the gene ends were 4 bases for V and 3 bases for J; bases not matched to a gene: 7. The CDR3 nucleotides are TGTGCCAGCAGCCCAGCGGGGGGGCGGTACTACAATGAGCAGTTCTTC. Its translation: CASSPAGGRYYNEQFF.

The CDR3 spells CASTGNGTGYGYTF. DNA of the CDR3: TGTGCCAGCACAGGTAATGGGACAGGGTACGGCTACACCTTC. The V and J genes are TRBV6-4 and TRBJ1-2, with TRBD1 matching over 9 bases. Per germline, CDR1 MRHNA and CDR2 SNTAGT. The CDR3 covers 14 residues. V lost 7 bases, J lost 8 bases, and 11 bases stayed unmatched.

This clone was recorded a few times. This CDR3 reads CASSQVGTNTGELFF. CDR3 nucleotide sequence: TGCGCCAGCAGCCAAGTAGGGACAAACACCGGGGAGCTGTTTTTT. This chain joins TRBV4-1 and TRBJ2-2, with a weak D call TRBD1 (6 bases). Germline V gene lookup returns CDR1 MGHRA and CDR2 YSYEKL. The CDR3 has 15 amino acids. The V end was cut by 1 base, the J end by 2 bases, with 8 bases between.

CDR3 sequence reads: CASSLSGGKETQYF. CDR3 bases: TGTGCCAGCAGCCTTAGCGGGGGGAAGGAGACCCAGTACTTC. The rearrangement uses TRBV7-9 and TRBJ2-5; TRBD2 agrees at 10 bases. Germline V gene lookup returns CDR1 SEHNR and CDR2 FQNEAQ (reference sequence). The CDR3 contains 14 residues. V lost 5 bases, J lost 5 bases, and 5 bases stayed unmatched.

V usage is TRBV6-5 and J usage is TRBJ2-1; a possible D gene is TRBD1 (5 bases). V was trimmed by 2 bases and J by 0 bases, leaving 8 bases between them. In germline, CDR1 is MNHEY, CDR2 SVGAGI. The CDR3 runs to 15 residues. This CDR3 is CASSYRGPSYNEQFF. The DNA for the CDR3 is TGTGCCAGCAGTTACAGGGGTCCCTCCTACAATGAGCAGTTCTTC.

DNA for the CDR3: TGCGCCAGCAGTGAGAGGACAGGGAGCACAGATACGCAGTATTTT. It encodes CASSERTGSTDTQYF. The chain uses TRBV10-1 and TRBJ2-3; TRBD1 aligns across 8 bases. This CDR3 comprises 15 residues. Trimming took 2 bases from V and 0 from J; bases not matched to a gene: 1. Per the germline V gene, CDR1 is WNHNN and CDR2 is SYGVQD (reference sequence).

This clone appeared a few times. The CDR3 sequence is CATSRAGSQPQHF. Written as DNA, the CDR3 is TGTGCCACCAGCAGAGCAGGGTCTCAGCCCCAGCATTTT. The genes are TRBV15 and TRBJ1-5; the D gene is possibly TRBD1 (5 bases). This CDR3 is 13 amino acids long. The V gene lost 1 base and the J gene lost 6 bases, with 7 bases spanning the gap. Germline V lookup: CDR1 LNHNV, CDR2 YYDKDF (reference sequence).

The V and J genes are TRBV11-2 and TRBJ1-2; 7 bases agree with TRBD1. The CDR3 runs to 14 residues. V shed 5 bases, J shed 9 bases, and the junction held 12 bases outside the gene matches. In germline, CDR1 is SGHAT, CDR2 FQNNGV. CDR3 nucleotides: TGTGCCAGCAGCCCTGGCAGGGGGGCAAGGAGCTACACCTTC. Translation gives CASSPGRGARSYTF.

V usage is TRBV2 and J usage is TRBJ1-2; 9 bases are a match to TRBD1. The CDR3 spans 14 residues. V trimming: 8 bases; J trimming: 2 bases; junction bases outside the gene matches: 6. The V gene's germline CDR1 is SNHLY and CDR2 FYNNEI. Here the CDR3 reads CASAKDRGNYGYTF. CDR3 DNA: TGTGCCAGCGCGAAAGACAGGGGGAACTATGGCTACACCTTC.

J is TRBJ1-3 and V is TRBV5-4; a weak D match, TRBD1 (6 bases). Between the trimmed V and J ends, which lost 0 bases and 1 base, there was a span of 14 bases. From germline, CDR1 is SGHNT and CDR2 YYREEE (reference sequence). This CDR3 is 17 amino acids long. CDR3 amino acids: CASSLGRGAESGNTIYF. The DNA for the CDR3 is TGTGCCAGCAGCTTGGGTCGGGGGGCTGAATCTGGAAACACCATATATTTT.

Here the CDR3 DNA reads TGCGCCAGCAGCCAACGACTGACAGGGGGCCTGGACGAGCAGTACTTC. Its translation: CASSQRLTGGLDEQYF. The rearrangement links TRBV4-1 to TRBJ2-7; 10 bases fit TRBD1. Per the germline V gene, CDR1 is MGHRA and CDR2 is YSYEKL. J was trimmed by 5 bases and V by 2 bases; bases with no gene match: 9. This CDR3 region has 16 residues.

The V gene is TRBV7-8, the J gene TRBJ1-4, with 7 nucleotides matching TRBD1. V gave up 5 bases and J gave up 4 bases; unmatched junction bases: 7. The CDR3 has 15 amino acids. Germline values: CDR1 SGHVS, CDR2 FQNEAQ. CDR3 residues: CASSRNRGRNEKLFF. For the CDR3, the DNA is TGTGCCAGCAGCCGAAACAGGGGCCGTAATGAAAAACTGTTTTTT.

The chain links TRBV6-1 to TRBJ1-5, with TRBD1 matching over 7 bases. Trimming at V came to 2 bases and at J to 6 bases, leaving 4 bases not matched to a gene. CDR3 size: 14 residues. CDR1 MNHNS and CDR2 SASEGT come from the germline V gene. The CDR3: CASSEYRGGQPQHF. CDR3 in DNA: TGTGCCAGCAGTGAATACAGGGGAGGTCAGCCCCAGCATTTT.

This clone occurred a few times. The chain links TRBV25-1 to TRBJ2-5, with 10 positions matching TRBD1. Germline V lookup: CDR1 MGHDK, CDR2 SYGVNS. After removal of 3 bases from V and 5 bases from J, the junction contained 6 bases not matched to a gene. There are 15 residues in the CDR3. The CDR3 nucleotides are TGTGCCAGCAGTGAGACGGGGACAGGGGTGGAGACCCAGTACTTC. Its translation is CASSETGTGVETQYF.

Comment on this clone: This specimen includes other DNA sequences encoding the same CDR3. The V call is TRBV2, the J call TRBJ2-1; TRBD2 matches at 16 bases. The trim removed 4 bases at V and 10 bases at J, leaving 4 bases unmatched. This CDR3 has 15 residues. Germline lookup yields CDR1 SNHLY and CDR2 FYNNEI. This CDR3 is CASSVGTSGGEEQFF. The CDR3 nucleotides read TGTGCCAGCAGTGTCGGGACTAGCGGGGGGGAGGAGCAGTTCTTC.

The V call is TRBV2, the J call TRBJ2-5; D is unresolved. The V end was cut by 3 bases, the J end by 5 bases, with 13 bases between. This CDR3 comprises 14 residues. CDR1 and CDR2 (germline): SNHLY, FYNNEI. CDR3 amino acids: CASSEGPSGETQYF. DNA of the CDR3: TGTGCCAGCAGTGAGGGCCCCTCTGGGGAGACCCAGTACTTC.

This clone was seen a handful of times. The rearrangement uses TRBV4-1 and TRBJ1-1; TRBD1 matches at 9 bases. Germline trimming cut 1 base from V and 10 bases from J; bases unmatched to any gene: 7. The CDR3 is 14 amino acids. Germline V gene sequence: CDR1 MGHRA, CDR2 YSYEKL. Written as DNA, the CDR3 is TGCGCCAGCAGCCAAGGCATACAGGGGGCCCGAGCTTTCTTT. It codes for CASSQGIQGARAFF.

This chain connects TRBV9 to TRBJ1-1; a possible D gene is TRBD1 (5 bases). The CDR3 contains 13 residues. Germline lookup yields CDR1 SGDLS and CDR2 YYNGEE. V lost 4 bases, J lost 7 bases, and 14 bases lay in between. Here the CDR3 reads CASSPSGAGEAFF. The CDR3 region has the DNA TGTGCCAGCAGCCCTAGCGGGGCGGGTGAAGCTTTCTTT.

The chain uses TRBV13 and TRBJ1-3; no reliable D call. The V end lost 3 bases, the J end lost 0 bases, and 6 bases lay between the germline ends. The CDR3 is 14 residues long. Germline loops: CDR1 PRHDT, CDR2 FYEKMQ (reference sequence). The CDR3 DNA sequence: TGTGCCAGCAGCTTCGACTCCTCTGGAAACACCATATATTTT. Translation gives CASSFDSSGNTIYF. The full variable domain, in which reference TRBV13 and TRBJ1-3 provide the parts outside the CDR3, is AAGVIQSPRHLIKEKRETATLKCYPIPRHDTVYWYQQGPGQDPQFLISFYEKMQSDKGSIPDRFSAQQFSDYHSELNMSSLELGDSALYFCASSFDSSGNTIYFGEGSWLTVV.

The chain uses TRBV24-1 and TRBJ2-2; D is undetermined. CDR1 KGHDR and CDR2 SFDVKD come from the germline V gene. V lost 3 bases to trimming and J lost 4 bases, with 11 bases between them. This CDR3 has 15 amino acids. The CDR3 sequence: CATSDPGRFTGELFF. Written as DNA, the CDR3 is TGTGCCACCAGTGATCCAGGCCGTTTCACCGGGGAGCTGTTTTTT.

The sample holds a few counts of this clone. CDR3: CASSQYQGSAGNTIYF. DNA of the CDR3: TGTGCCAGCAGTCAATACCAGGGATCGGCTGGAAACACCATATATTTT. This chain connects TRBV27 to TRBJ1-3; TRBD1 is a possible D gene (5 bases). The CDR3 contains 16 residues. Trimming stripped 5 bases from V and 2 bases from J, with 16 bases between. Germline-derived CDR1 and CDR2 are MNHEY and SMNVEV (reference sequence).

The chain uses TRBV5-6 and TRBJ2-3, with a possible D match to TRBD1 (6 bases). The CDR3 sequence is 16 residues long. Germline values: CDR1 SGHDT, CDR2 YYEEEE. V gave up 5 bases and J gave up 1 base, with 17 bases separating them. This CDR3 is CASRVFGDIGTDTQYF. As DNA, the CDR3 is TGTGCCAGCAGAGTGTTTGGGGACATCGGCACAGATACGCAGTATTTT.

The V and J genes are TRBV14 and TRBJ2-3; TRBD1 agrees at 7 bases. This CDR3 comprises 19 residues. Germline CDR1 reads SGHDN; CDR2 reads FVKESK. J gave up 5 bases and V 0 bases, and 17 bases lay outside the gene matches. The CDR3 here is CASSQDSWFRGPGGDTQYF. CDR3 DNA: TGTGCCAGCAGCCAAGATTCCTGGTTTAGGGGGCCTGGTGGAGATACGCAGTATTTT.

The chain is built from TRBV30 and TRBJ1-2; D might be TRBD1 (6 bases). Germline assignment: CDR1 GTSNPN and CDR2 SVGIG (reference sequence). The CDR3 is 12 residues long. Trimming took off 0 bases at V and 8 bases at J, with 10 bases between the two ends. The CDR3 is CAWSVAGEGYTF. The CDR3 bases are TGTGCCTGGAGTGTAGCAGGGGAGGGCTACACCTTC.

This sequence joins TRBV6-1 and TRBJ1-6, with D uncertain. The CDR3 spans 15 residues. Germline values: CDR1 MNHNS, CDR2 SASEGT. V lost 2 bases to trimming and J lost 5 bases, with 10 bases between them. The CDR3 coding sequence is TGTGCCAGCAGTGAAACGTACGGGAATAATTCACCCCTCCACTTT. Translating gives CASSETYGNNSPLHF.

This chain joins TRBV7-6 and TRBJ1-1; the D gene is possibly TRBD1 (5 bases). The CDR3 sequence is 16 residues long. Germline values: CDR1 SGHVS, CDR2 FNYEAQ. The V gene lost 5 bases and the J gene lost 1 base, with 17 bases spanning the gap. The CDR3 loop reads CASSPRQGAANTEAFF. For the CDR3, the DNA is TGTGCCAGCAGCCCCCGACAAGGGGCAGCGAACACTGAAGCTTTCTTT.

The chain links TRBV3-1 (or the pseudogene TRBV3-2) to TRBJ1-1; D not resolved. V lost 3 bases and J lost 11, with 19 bases in between. CDR1 and CDR2 from the germline V gene are LGHDT and YNNKEL (reference sequence). CDR3 length equals 14 residues. In DNA form, the CDR3 reads TGTGCCAGCAGCCATCTTACAGCCCCCGGCAGGGCTTTCTTT. Translation gives CASSHLTAPGRAFF.